The next 9 T cell receptor beta chains were all read from a single sample in a study of shared clonotypes between healthy human individuals (TCRdb year 2020). The library was prepared using the immunoSEQ multiplex PCR assay. Sourced from immuneACCESS, this table was stored by TCRdb with only in-frame sequences that have V and J called. A share of the clones is absent; for the studies checked, an unresolved V gene accounts for under half, and the remainder has no known explanation. The sample table shows about 560,000 clones, and around 76% are seen once. The leading ten clones occupy around 12% of the sample. Sequences were obtained from PBMCs. Source of these receptors: a woman in her thirties or forties in good health. Some clones in this sample may be carry-over from other donors' samples.

There are a few counts of this clone. The chain links TRBV7-3 to TRBJ2-1; 7 bases align to TRBD2. Germline V lookup: CDR1 SGHTA, CDR2 FQGTGA. The CDR3 runs to 14 residues. Trimming cost V 6 bases and J 2 bases; bases outside gene matches: 4. This CDR3 is CASRLLAAYNEQFF. In DNA form, the CDR3 reads TGTGCCAGCAGACTTCTAGCGGCCTACAATGAGCAGTTCTTC.

Notes on this clone: Additional DNA sequences in this sample encode the identical CDR3. The V and J genes are TRBV7-2 and TRBJ2-7; D might be TRBD1 (6 bases). The CDR3 runs 14 residues. V lost 5 bases and J 1 base, leaving 12 bases between the germline ends. Germline-derived CDR1 and CDR2 are SGHTA and FQGNSA. The CDR3 is CASSPRTGSYEQYF. The DNA for the CDR3 is TGTGCCAGCAGCCCACGTACAGGGTCCTACGAGCAGTACTTC.

J is TRBJ1-5 and V is TRBV6-1; D is undetermined. CDR3 length equals 11 residues. CDR1 MNHNS and CDR2 SASEGT come from the germline V gene. Trimming removed 10 bases from V and 6 bases from J, with 10 bases in between. The CDR3 DNA reads TGTGCCATGGGTATGGGTCAGCCCCAGCATTTT. Translating gives CAMGMGQPQHF.

J is TRBJ2-3 and V is TRBV9; tentative D call: TRBD2 (6 bases). This CDR3 comprises 16 residues. Germline lookup yields CDR1 SGDLS and CDR2 YYNGEE. V was cut by 0 bases and J by 1 base, with 12 bases left in between. In nucleotides, the CDR3 is TGTGCCAGCAGCGTAGTGGGGGAGGCAGGCACAGATACGCAGTATTTT. Translating it yields CASSVVGEAGTDTQYF. Drawing the rest from reference TRBV9 and TRBJ2-3, the complete variable domain is DSGVTQTPKHLITATGQRVTLRCSPRSGDLSVYWYQQSLDQGLQFLIQYYNGEERAKGNILERFSAQQFPDLHSELNLSSLELGDSALYFCASSVVGEAGTDTQYFGPGTRLTVL.

The V and J genes are TRBV28 and TRBJ2-7, with unresolved D. CDR3 length equals 15 residues. V shed 4 bases and J shed 2 bases, with 15 bases lying between them. Germline CDR1 reads MDHEN; CDR2 reads SYDVKM. CDR3 coding DNA: TGTGCCAGCAGTTGGGCCGCCGGAAGGACCTACGAGCAGTACTTC. It yields the protein CASSWAAGRTYEQYF.

The sample holds a few counts of this clone. The rearrangement joins TRBV28 to TRBJ2-7; 7 positions match TRBD2. The V segment lost 5 bases and the J segment 1 base; nucleotides outside the gene matches: 2. The CDR3 has 13 residues. The germline CDR1 and CDR2 sequences are MDHEN and SYDVKM. The CDR3: CASSQAGSYEQYF. The DNA for the CDR3 is TGTGCCAGCAGTCAAGCGGGATCCTACGAGCAGTACTTC.

The table lists this clone with a few counts. J is TRBJ1-5 and V is TRBV9; possible D gene TRBD1, 5 bases. Germline V gene lookup returns CDR1 SGDLS and CDR2 YYNGEE. The CDR3 has 14 residues. Trimming left V 0 bases short and J 9 bases short, with 13 bases between. This chain's CDR3 is CASSVAAGTRPQHF. The CDR3 region has the DNA TGTGCCAGCAGCGTAGCAGCGGGGACCAGGCCCCAGCATTTT.

This chain connects TRBV18 to TRBJ1-1, with D perhaps TRBD1 (5 bases). Germline values: CDR1 KGHSH, CDR2 LQKENI. Trimming shortened V by 1 base and J by 3 bases, and 12 bases separated the two germline ends. The CDR3 covers 15 residues. CDR3 DNA: TGTGCCAGCTCACCACGGGGGGTTATCGACACTGAAGCTTTCTTT. It yields the protein CASSPRGVIDTEAFF. The whole variable domain, filled in from reference TRBV18 and TRBJ1-1, reads NAGVMQNPRHLVRRRGQEARLRCSPMKGHSHVYWYRQLPEEGLKFMVYLQKENIIDESGMPKERFSAEFPKEGPSILRIQQVVRGDSAAYFCASSPRGVIDTEAFFGQGTRLTVV.

Regarding this clone: A much larger clone differs by one base, so this may be a read error. The rearrangement links TRBV2 to TRBJ2-7; D is possibly TRBD1 or TRBD2 (5 bases each). The CDR3 is made up of 14 amino acids. Per the germline V gene, CDR1 is SNHLY and CDR2 is FYNNEI. Trimming stripped 3 bases from V and 7 bases from J, with 16 bases between. CDR3 sequence reads: CASSDGAGPSEQYF. CDR3 sequence (DNA): TGTGCCAGCAGTGACGGGGCAGGCCCCTCGGAGCAGTACTTC.